Sequencing of this TCR beta chain was carried out in a study of blood T cells in healthy people across ages. The use of a sample-barcoded 5' primer and a J-beta primer mix characterized a second PCR of about 7 to 12 cycles. TCRdb passed the 5' RACE reads through MiXCR, listing each CDR3 protein once. The sample carries 550,000 to 600,000 distinct CDR3 sequences, around 48% recorded once. Germline V lookup: CDR1 MGHDK, CDR2 SYGVNS. This CDR3 is built from 14 residues. Trimming cost V 5 bases and J 0 bases, with 10 bases left between them. Study-wide findings and caveats: Whereas aged donors had fewer naive CD4+ cells, long-lived donors had more of them and higher diversity.

As to this clonotype: What it binds is not known.

V and J are TRBV25-1 and TRBJ2-5; D is unclear. The sequencing sample was made of blood. The origin of this receptor is an elderly man in good health. CDR3 loop: CASSMVGYQETQYF. CDR3 in DNA: TGTGCCAGCAGTATGGTCGGCTACCAAGAGACCCAGTACTTC.